Sequencing of this T cell receptor beta chain was carried out in a study of technical replicates of blood from a handful of donors. CDR3 size: 14 residues. Per the germline V gene, CDR1 is GTSNPN and CDR2 is SVGIG (reference sequence). J lost 9 bases, V lost 5 bases, and 10 bases had no gene match. Assay used: immunoSEQ multiplex PCR; TCRdb lists only in-frame clones, some missing. The repertoire holds roughly 80,000 clones, nearly 96% seen once, with approximately 0.41% in the top ten. This TCR came from a human donor in good health. This chain connects TRBV30 to TRBJ2-1, with 10 bases lining up with TRBD2. The specimen was T cells isolated from PBMCs. The CDR3 DNA is TGTGCCTGGTTTTTAGCGGGAGGCCTCTCTGAGCAGTTCTTC. It is translated as CAWFLAGGLSEQFF.